The present T cell receptor (beta chain) was sequenced within a study of a mutant IDH1 vaccine in newly diagnosed glioma. On the study more broadly: Vaccines were first given 4-6 weeks after radiotherapy alone, or with temozolomide cycles. Every participant had undergone radiotherapy, temozolomide, or both before, and most underwent both.

This clone was seen once. Its antigen is not known. The method was immunoSEQ multiplex PCR; TCRdb's version includes in-frame clones alone and lacks a portion of them. The sample shows tens of thousands of clones, approximately 87% of them seen only once. CDR1 SGHTA and CDR2 FQGNSA come from the germline V gene. This CDR3 is built from 13 residues. The V segment lost 5 bases and the J segment 5 bases; nucleotides outside the gene matches: 5. Time point here: week 23, last vaccination. Every vaccine dose comprised 300 ug of mutant IDH1 20-mer peptide plus topical imiquimod. The sample was PBMCs, taken from a glioma patient whose treatment included an IDH1 peptide vaccine. This sequence originates from a man between 18 and 35 years old with glioma. The chain combines TRBV7-2 with TRBJ1-2; 7 nucleotides align to TRBD1. CDR3 loop: CASSQDRIYGYTF. In DNA form, the CDR3 reads TGTGCCAGCAGCCAGGACAGGATATATGGCTACACCTTC.